The present TCR beta chain was sequenced within a study of CD8 T cells in Susac syndrome (dated by TCRdb to between 2018 and 2021). For context, the study as a whole: Repertoire sequencing was used to test whether CD8+ T cell activation and differentiation in Susac syndrome was antigen driven.

Peripheral blood CD8+ and CD4+ T cells from healthy donors, Susac syndrome patients and multiple sclerosis patients were profiled using high-throughput TCR beta sequencing. Healthy donors were included as age- and sex-matched controls. Bulk CD8+ and CD4+ T cells were purified by magnetic negative isolation, while CD8+ TEMRA cells were enriched using FACS. Blood was drawn into EDTA tubes, processed within 24 hours, and PBMCs were isolated by density gradient centrifugation. PBMCs intended for TCR sequencing were cryopreserved in liquid nitrogen and were subsequently thawed in a 37 degrees C water bath. Purity of sorted or isolated CD4+, CD8+ and CD8+ TEMRA cells was at least 90%. CDR1 and CDR2 are read off the germline V gene as SGHVS and FNYEAQ. Reading from cysteine to phenylalanine, the CDR3 counts 16 amino acids. CDR3 DNA is the only sequence kept; it has 48 bases, read in frame from the first base. Trimming removed 1 base from V and 2 bases from J; the gene matches leave 5 bases unexplained.

RNA was extracted using the RNeasy kit, and 0.5 to 1 microgram was reverse transcribed with random hexamers. The immunoSEQ multiplex PCR assay, which covers 54 Vbeta and 13 Jbeta segments, was used to amplify TCR beta CDR3 regions. PCR amplification bias was corrected using a synthetic template baseline for primer optimization and computational correction. In the original analysis: Reads were assigned to V, D and J genes according to IMGT and analyzed in immunoSEQ Analyzer, with only productive sequences retained. Clonality was calculated as one minus the Shannon entropy normalized by log2 of the number of productive unique sequences. Public and private clones were assessed among the 100 most prevalent clones of each patient and control. Clones were defined as Susac-specific when absent from the healthy and MS cohorts, from fewer than 1,200 published viral clones and from other ImmuneACCESS disease sequences. TCRdb handled the public reads itself, with Q25 trimming in fastp and clone calling in MiXCR, and kept productive beta chains. Rows with a matching CDR3 protein are joined into one entry that keeps the most common DNA and genes. It is TCRdb's table, rather than the study itself, that gives the V and J calls and clone size. This sample is represented by approximately 190,000 distinct CDR3 sequences; approximately 93% of them were singletons. Around 0.1% of the sample goes to the ten largest clones.

Regarding this clonotype: Its antigen is not yet known. No base quality values were provided; no much bigger clone lies one nucleotide off.

What the research found in general, with its limitations: The number of individuals in the TCR sequencing and HLA analysis was acknowledged as relatively small.

The source material was CD4+ T cells from PBMCs. This TCR was recovered from a human donor in good health. This sequence uses TRBV7-6 and TRBJ2-7, with TRBD1 matching 10 junction bases. CDR3 sequence: CASSLGTGGPAYEQYF. Read as DNA, the sequence is TGTGCCAGCAGCTTAGGGACAGGGGGTCCTGCCTACGAGCAGTACTTC. The CDR3, completed at both ends by the reference TRBV7-6 and TRBJ2-7 genes, gives the full variable domain GAGVSQSPRYKVTKRGQDVALRCDPISGHVSLYWYRQALGQGPEFLTYFNYEAQQDKSGLPNDRFSAERPEGSISTLTIQRTEQRDSAMYRCASSLGTGGPAYEQYFGPGTRLTVT.